This T cell receptor (beta chain) emerged from a study of T cell repertoires in cytomegalovirus infection. Study-level background: Alongside well-studied HLA-B-restricted CMV epitopes, recently identified HLA-C-restricted CMV epitopes were also used. TCR beta signatures that were public indicated CMV infection and matching HLA type. Study-level results: Individuals carrying CMV plus the relevant HLA were identified by cumulative frequency of public TCR beta families. In two of eight donors, the top clonotype was HLA-C-restricted CMV-specific.

Germline CDR1 LNHDA, CDR2 SQIVND (reference sequence). The CDR3 covers 14 residues. V lost 8 bases to trimming and J lost 4 bases, with 17 bases between them. This clonotype showed up just a few times. Antigen specificity is unknown. TCRdb itself ran the reads through MiXCR, one entry per CDR3 protein. The sample records 200,000 to 250,000 distinct CDR3 sequences, 35% to 40% being singletons. The source was CD8+ T cells from cultured PBMCs, collected from culture after CMV antigen stimulation. This chain uses TRBV19 with TRBJ1-1, with D tentatively TRBD1 (5 bases). The clonotype comes from a human donor in good health (CMV status not recorded). Some clones in this sample may be carry-over from other donors' samples. CDR3 coding DNA: TGTGCCAGTTACGGCGTTGCAGGGAGCACTGAAGCTTTCTTT. This translates into CASYGVAGSTEAFF.